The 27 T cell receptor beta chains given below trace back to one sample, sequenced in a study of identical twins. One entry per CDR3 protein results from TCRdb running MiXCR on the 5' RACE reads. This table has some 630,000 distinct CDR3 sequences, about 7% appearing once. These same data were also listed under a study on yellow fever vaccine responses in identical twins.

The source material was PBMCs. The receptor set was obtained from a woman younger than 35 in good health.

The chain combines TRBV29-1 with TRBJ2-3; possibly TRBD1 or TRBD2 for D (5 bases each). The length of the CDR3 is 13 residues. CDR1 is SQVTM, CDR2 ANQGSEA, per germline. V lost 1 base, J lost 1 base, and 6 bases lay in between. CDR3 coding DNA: TGCAGCGTTGAAGCGGGACGCACAGATACGCAGTATTTT. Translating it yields CSVEAGRTDTQYF.

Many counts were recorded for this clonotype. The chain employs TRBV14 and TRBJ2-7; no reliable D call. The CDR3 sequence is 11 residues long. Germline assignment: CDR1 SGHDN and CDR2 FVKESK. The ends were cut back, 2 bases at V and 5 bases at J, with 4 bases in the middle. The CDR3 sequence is CASSQPHEQYF. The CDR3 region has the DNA TGTGCCAGCAGCCAACCCCACGAGCAGTACTTC.

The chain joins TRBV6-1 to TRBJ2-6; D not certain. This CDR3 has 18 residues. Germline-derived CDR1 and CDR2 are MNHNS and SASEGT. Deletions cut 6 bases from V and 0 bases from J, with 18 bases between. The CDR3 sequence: CASSHSGVRSSGANVLTF. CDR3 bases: TGTGCCAGCAGCCATAGTGGGGTTCGCAGCTCTGGGGCCAACGTCCTGACTTTC.

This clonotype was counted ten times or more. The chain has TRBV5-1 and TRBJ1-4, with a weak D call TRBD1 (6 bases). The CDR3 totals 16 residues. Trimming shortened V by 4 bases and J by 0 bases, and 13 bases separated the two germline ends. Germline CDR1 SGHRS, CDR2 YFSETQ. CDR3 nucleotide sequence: TGCGCCAGCAGCCTCAGGGGCGAGGCAACTAATGAAAAACTGTTTTTT. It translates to CASSLRGEATNEKLFF.

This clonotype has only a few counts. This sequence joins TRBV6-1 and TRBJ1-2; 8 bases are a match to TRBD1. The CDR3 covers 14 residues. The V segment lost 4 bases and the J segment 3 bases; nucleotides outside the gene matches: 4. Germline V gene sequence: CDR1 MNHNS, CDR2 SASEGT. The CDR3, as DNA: TGTGCCAGCAGTGCCCCACAGGGGGACTATGGCTACACCTTC. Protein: CASSAPQGDYGYTF.

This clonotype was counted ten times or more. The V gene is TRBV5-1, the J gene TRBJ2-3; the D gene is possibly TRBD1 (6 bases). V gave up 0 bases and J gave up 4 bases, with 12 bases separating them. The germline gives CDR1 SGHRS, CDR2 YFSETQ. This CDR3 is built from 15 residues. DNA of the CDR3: TGCGCCAGCAGCTTGGATTACAGGGATCCAGATACGCAGTATTTT. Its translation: CASSLDYRDPDTQYF.

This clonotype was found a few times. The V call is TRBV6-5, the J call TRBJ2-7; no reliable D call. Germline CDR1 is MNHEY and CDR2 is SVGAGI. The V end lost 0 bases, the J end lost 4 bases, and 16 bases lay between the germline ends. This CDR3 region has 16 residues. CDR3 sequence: CASSYSSPQAPYEQYV. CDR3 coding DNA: TGTGCCAGCAGTTACTCGTCGCCCCAGGCCCCTTACGAGCAGTACGTC.

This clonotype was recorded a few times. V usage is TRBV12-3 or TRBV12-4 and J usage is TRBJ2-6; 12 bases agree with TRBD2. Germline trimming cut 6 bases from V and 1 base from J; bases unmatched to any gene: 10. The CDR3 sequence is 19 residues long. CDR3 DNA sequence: TGTGCCAGCAGGTGGCAGCTAGCGGGAGGGCTTTCTGGGGCCAACGTCCTGACTTTC. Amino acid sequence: CASRWQLAGGLSGANVLTF.

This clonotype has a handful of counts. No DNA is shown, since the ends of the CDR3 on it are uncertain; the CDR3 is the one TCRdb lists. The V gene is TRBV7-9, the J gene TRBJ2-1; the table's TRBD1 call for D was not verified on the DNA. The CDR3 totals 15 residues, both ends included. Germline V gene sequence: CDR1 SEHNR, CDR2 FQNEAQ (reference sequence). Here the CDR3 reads CASILGGSSYNEQFF.

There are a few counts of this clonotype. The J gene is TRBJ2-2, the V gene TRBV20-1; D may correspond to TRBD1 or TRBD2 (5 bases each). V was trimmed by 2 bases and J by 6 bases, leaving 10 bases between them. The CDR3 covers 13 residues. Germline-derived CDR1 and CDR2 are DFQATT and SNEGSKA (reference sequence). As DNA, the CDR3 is TGCAGTGCTAGACTTCGAGGGGCCGGGGAGCTGTTTTTT. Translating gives CSARLRGAGELFF.

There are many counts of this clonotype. The chain's CDR3 is CASSPTSGSKDTQYF. The CDR3 nucleotides are TGTGCCAGCAGCCCGACTAGCGGGAGTAAAGATACGCAGTATTTT. The chain employs TRBV27 and TRBJ2-3; 12 nucleotides agree with TRBD2. V was pared by 6 bases and J by 5 bases, with 6 bases of the junction left unmatched. CDR1 is MNHEY and CDR2 is SMNVEV in the germline V gene (reference sequence). This CDR3 contains 15 residues.

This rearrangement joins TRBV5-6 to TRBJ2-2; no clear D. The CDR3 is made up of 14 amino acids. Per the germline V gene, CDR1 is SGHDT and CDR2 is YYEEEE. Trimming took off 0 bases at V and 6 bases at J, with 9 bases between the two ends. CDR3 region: CASSLVRVAGELFF. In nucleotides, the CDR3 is TGTGCCAGCAGCTTGGTTAGGGTGGCCGGGGAGCTGTTTTTT.

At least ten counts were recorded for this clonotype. The CDR3 bases are TGCGCCAGCAGCCAAGATGGCACAGGGGGAGGTGAGCAGTTCTTC. Translation: CASSQDGTGGGEQFF. V is TRBV4-1 and J is TRBJ2-1, with TRBD1 matching 8 bases. CDR1 is MGHRA and CDR2 is YSYEKL in the germline V gene. The ends lost 0 bases at V and 9 bases at J; junction bases unmatched: 7. The CDR3 has 15 residues.

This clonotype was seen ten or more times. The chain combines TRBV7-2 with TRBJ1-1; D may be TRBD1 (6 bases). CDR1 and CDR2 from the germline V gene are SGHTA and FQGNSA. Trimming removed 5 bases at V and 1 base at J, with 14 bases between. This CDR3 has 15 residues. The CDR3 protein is CASSPRTGTNTEAFF. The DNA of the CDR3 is TGTGCCAGCAGCCCCCGAACAGGGACGAACACTGAAGCTTTCTTT.

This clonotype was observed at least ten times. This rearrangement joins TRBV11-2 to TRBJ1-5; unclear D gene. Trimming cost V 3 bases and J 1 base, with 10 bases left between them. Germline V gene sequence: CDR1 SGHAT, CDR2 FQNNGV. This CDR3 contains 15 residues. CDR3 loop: CASSFEGGSNQPQHF. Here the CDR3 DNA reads TGTGCCAGCAGCTTTGAGGGTGGGAGCAATCAGCCCCAGCATTTT.

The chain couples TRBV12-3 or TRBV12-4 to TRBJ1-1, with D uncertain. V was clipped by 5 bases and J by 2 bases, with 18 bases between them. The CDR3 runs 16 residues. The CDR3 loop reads CASSPHTIAINTEAFF. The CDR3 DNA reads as TGTGCCAGCAGTCCTCACACAATAGCGATTAACACTGAAGCTTTCTTT.

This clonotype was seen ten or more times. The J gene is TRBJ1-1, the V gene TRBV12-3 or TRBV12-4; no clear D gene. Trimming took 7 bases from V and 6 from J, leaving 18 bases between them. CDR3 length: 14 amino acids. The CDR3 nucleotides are TGTGCCAGCACCGTGAGAGAAATGGGAGCTGAAGCTTTCTTT. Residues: CASTVREMGAEAFF.

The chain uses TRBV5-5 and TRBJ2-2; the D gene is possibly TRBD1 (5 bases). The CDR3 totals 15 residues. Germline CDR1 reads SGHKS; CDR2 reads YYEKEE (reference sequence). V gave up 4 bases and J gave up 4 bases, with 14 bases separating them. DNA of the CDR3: TGTGCCAGCAGCCCTCAGGGTATAGTCACCGGGGAGCTGTTTTTT. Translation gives CASSPQGIVTGELFF.

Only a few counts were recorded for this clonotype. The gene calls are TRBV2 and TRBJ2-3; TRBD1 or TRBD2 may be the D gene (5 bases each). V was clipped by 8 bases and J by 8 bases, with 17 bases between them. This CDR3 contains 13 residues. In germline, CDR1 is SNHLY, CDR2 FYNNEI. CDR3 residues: CASSLGVLATQYF. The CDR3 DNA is TGTGCCAGCTCGTTGGGGGTCCTTGCTACGCAGTATTTT.

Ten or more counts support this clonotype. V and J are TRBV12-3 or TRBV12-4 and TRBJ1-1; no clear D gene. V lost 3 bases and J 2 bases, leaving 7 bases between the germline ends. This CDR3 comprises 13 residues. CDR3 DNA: TGTGCCAGCAGTTTTGGGTATAACACTGAAGCTTTCTTT. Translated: CASSFGYNTEAFF.

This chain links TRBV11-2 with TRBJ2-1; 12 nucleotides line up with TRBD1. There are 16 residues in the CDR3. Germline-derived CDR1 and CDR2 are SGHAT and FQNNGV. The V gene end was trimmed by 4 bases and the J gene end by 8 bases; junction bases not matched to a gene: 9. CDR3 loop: CASSYPPGQGAYEQFF. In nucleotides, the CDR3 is TGTGCCAGCAGCTACCCGCCGGGACAGGGGGCTTATGAGCAGTTCTTC. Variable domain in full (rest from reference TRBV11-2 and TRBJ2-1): EAGVAQSPRYKIIEKRQSVAFWCNPISGHATLYWYQQILGQGPKLLIQFQNNGVVDDSQLPKDRFSAERLKGVDSTLKIQPAKLEDSAVYLCASSYPPGQGAYEQFFGPGTRLTVL.

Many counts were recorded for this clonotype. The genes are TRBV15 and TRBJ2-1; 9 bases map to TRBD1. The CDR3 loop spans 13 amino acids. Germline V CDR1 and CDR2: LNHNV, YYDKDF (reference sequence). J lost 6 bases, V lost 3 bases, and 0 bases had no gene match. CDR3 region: CATSRDRGNEQFF. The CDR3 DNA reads TGTGCCACCAGCAGGGACAGGGGCAATGAGCAGTTCTTC.

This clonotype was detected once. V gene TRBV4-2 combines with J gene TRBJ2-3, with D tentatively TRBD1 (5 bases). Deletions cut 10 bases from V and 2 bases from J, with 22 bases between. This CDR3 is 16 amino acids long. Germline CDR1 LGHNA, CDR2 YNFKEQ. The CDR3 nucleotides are TGTGCCATCAGACCAGGGCGCCTCCTCTACACAGATACGCAGTATTTT. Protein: CAIRPGRLLYTDTQYF.

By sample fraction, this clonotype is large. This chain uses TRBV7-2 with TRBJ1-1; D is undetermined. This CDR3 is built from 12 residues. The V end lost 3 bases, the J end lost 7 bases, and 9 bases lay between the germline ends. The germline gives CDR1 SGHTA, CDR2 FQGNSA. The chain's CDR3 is CASSFLSSEAFF. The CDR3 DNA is TGTGCCAGCAGCTTTTTGTCCAGTGAAGCTTTCTTT.

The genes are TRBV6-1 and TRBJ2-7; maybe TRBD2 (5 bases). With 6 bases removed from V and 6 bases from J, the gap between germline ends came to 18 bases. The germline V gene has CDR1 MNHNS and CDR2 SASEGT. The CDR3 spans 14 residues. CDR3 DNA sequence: TGTGCCAGCAGAAGCACGGGAACCCGGGCCGAGCAGTACGTC. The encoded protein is CASRSTGTRAEQYV.

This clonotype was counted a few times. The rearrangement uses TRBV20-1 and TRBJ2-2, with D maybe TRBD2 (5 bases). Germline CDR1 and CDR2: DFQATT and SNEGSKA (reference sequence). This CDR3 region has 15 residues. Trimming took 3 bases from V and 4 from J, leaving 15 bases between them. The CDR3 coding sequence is TGCAGTGCTAGTTTCGCACTAGGGAGCACCGGGGAGCTGTTTTTT. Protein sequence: CSASFALGSTGELFF.

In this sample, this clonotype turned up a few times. CDR3 protein: CASNRGAGTPGELFF. CDR3 bases: TGTGCCAGCAACCGCGGAGCAGGGACCCCCGGGGAGCTGTTTTTT. The chain is built from TRBV12-3 or TRBV12-4 and TRBJ2-2, with D possibly called TRBD1 or TRBD2 (5 bases each). Between the trimmed V and J ends, which lost 7 bases and 6 bases, there was a span of 18 bases. This CDR3 spans 15 amino acids.